There are a few counts of the clone carrying this T cell receptor (beta chain). Antigen: not known. The junction differs from germline at one of its ends, possibly a read error. This sample is drawn from a study of blood T cells in healthy people across ages. Using a J-beta primer mix together with a sample-barcoded 5' primer, a second PCR was run for roughly 7 to 11 cycles. TCRdb re-called the 5' RACE reads with MiXCR, one entry per CDR3 protein. This sample has some 710,000 distinct CDR3 sequences; around half occur once, and the top ten carry roughly 20%. Germline CDR1 is SQVTM and CDR2 is ANQGSEA. The CDR3 is made up of 14 amino acids. Study-level results: Whereas aged donors had fewer naive CD4+ cells, long-lived donors had more of them and higher diversity.

Staff drew 9 to 10 milliliters of peripheral blood from each donor. This TCR came from an elderly man in good health. J is TRBJ2-2 and V is TRBV29-1; D uncertain. The specimen was blood. The CDR3 protein is CSGRRSENNGELFF. The CDR3 region has the DNA TGCAGCGGCAGACGTTCCGAGAACAACGGGGAGCTGTTTTTT.